One and the same sample provided the 12 T cell receptor beta chains below, sequenced in a study of T cells in localized non-small cell lung cancer. Profiling relied on immunoSEQ multiplex PCR, and the TCRdb table lists in-frame clones only, not all of them. Among under 35,000 clones listed, 80% to 95% were seen once. Sequencing was performed on peripheral blood mononuclear cells, taken before any cancer treatment. The receptors here all came from a female donor aged 60 or older with stage II lung adenocarcinoma.

The rearrangement links TRBV5-1 to TRBJ2-2; D may be TRBD1 (5 bases). The CDR3 is 15 residues long. CDR1 SGHRS and CDR2 YFSETQ come from the germline V gene. Trimming left V 4 bases short and J 3 bases short, with 13 bases between. CDR3 DNA sequence: TGCGCCAGCAGCCCTCTTGGGGCCGACACCGGGGAGCTGTTTTTT. Protein: CASSPLGADTGELFF.

CDR3 in amino acids: CASSLGLASNEQFF. The CDR3 coding sequence is TGTGCCAGCAGCCTCGGACTAGCTTCGAATGAGCAGTTCTTC. The V call is TRBV14, the J call TRBJ2-1; 8 nucleotides align to TRBD2. V was clipped by 4 bases and J by 7 bases; unmatched bases: 6. Per germline, CDR1 SGHDN and CDR2 FVKESK. This CDR3 contains 14 residues. The full variable domain, completed using reference TRBV14 and TRBJ2-1, is EAGVTQFPSHSVIEKGQTVTLRCDPISGHDNLYWYRRVMGKEIKFLLHFVKESKQDESGMPNNRFLAERTGGTYSTLKVQPAELEDSGVYFCASSLGLASNEQFFGPGTRLTVL.

The gene calls are TRBV5-1 and TRBJ2-7; 7 bases match TRBD2. The germline CDR1 and CDR2 sequences are SGHRS and YFSETQ. V gave up 4 bases and J gave up 3 bases; unmatched junction bases: 10. The CDR3 has 15 residues. Here the CDR3 reads CASSERAGTNYEQYF. The CDR3, as DNA: TGCGCCAGCAGCGAAAGGGCCGGGACTAACTACGAGCAGTACTTC. Combining the CDR3 with reference TRBV5-1 and TRBJ2-7 gives the whole variable domain KAGVTQTPRYLIKTRGQQVTLSCSPISGHRSVSWYQQTPGQGLQFLFEYFSETQRNKGNFPGRFSGRQFSNSRSEMNVSTLELGDSALYLCASSERAGTNYEQYFGPGTRLTVT.

The V call is TRBV29-1, the J call TRBJ2-5, with TRBD1 as a possible D gene (6 bases). CDR1 is SQVTM, CDR2 ANQGSEA, per germline. This CDR3 comprises 15 residues. V lost 4 bases to trimming and J lost 4 bases, with 19 bases between them. Written as DNA, the CDR3 is TGCAGCGTTGGAGAGTGGGGGCAGGCGGGAGAGACCCAGTACTTC. This encodes CSVGEWGQAGETQYF.

This chain uses TRBV27 with TRBJ1-3; TRBD1 aligns across 8 bases. Trimming cost V 5 bases and J 4 bases; bases outside gene matches: 7. The CDR3 is made up of 15 amino acids. Germline V gene lookup returns CDR1 MNHEY and CDR2 SMNVEV (reference sequence). DNA of the CDR3: TGTGCCAGCAGTAGCGGGCAGGGGGCAGGAAACACCATATATTTT. This codes for CASSSGQGAGNTIYF.

This sequence joins TRBV7-2 and TRBJ1-5, with D perhaps TRBD1 (5 bases). V lost 1 base and J lost 9, with 10 bases in between. The CDR3 is 13 amino acids. Germline loops: CDR1 SGHTA, CDR2 FQGNSA. The CDR3 region is CASSLGGVWPQHF. In DNA, the CDR3 is TGTGCCAGCAGCTTAGGGGGGGTTTGGCCCCAGCATTTT.

The V gene is TRBV21-1, the J gene TRBJ2-1; TRBD2 is the table's D call, not checked against the DNA. TRBV21-1 is a documented pseudogene. This CDR3 contains 15 residues. The CDR3 coding sequence is TGTGCCAGCTCAATAGGGGGGGTGCCCTACAATGAGCAGTTCTTC. Translation: CASSIGGVPYNEQFF.

For this clone: Distinct nucleotide sequences in the sample also encode this CDR3. The J gene is TRBJ2-3, the V gene TRBV19, with TRBD2 matching 15 bases. J gave up 4 bases and V 4 bases, and 6 bases lay outside the gene matches. CDR3 length: 17 residues. Germline V gives CDR1 LNHDA, CDR2 SQIVND (reference sequence). The CDR3 nucleotides read TGTGCCAGTAGTACCCCCGGACTAGCGGGGGGGGCAGATACGCAGTATTTT. This translates into CASSTPGLAGGADTQYF.

This chain joins TRBV4-3 and TRBJ1-2, with a possible D match to TRBD1 (5 bases). CDR3 length: 14 amino acids. V was pared by 1 base and J by 7 bases, with 13 bases between. The germline CDR1 and CDR2 sequences are LGHNA and YSLEER. CDR3 in amino acids: CASSQARGDSGYTF. The CDR3 nucleotides are TGCGCCAGCAGCCAAGCCCGGGGCGATAGTGGCTACACCTTC.

CDR3 loop: CASSPRFLAAPYEQYF. The DNA for the CDR3 is TGTGCCAGCAGCCCCCGTTTCTTGGCAGCTCCCTACGAGCAGTACTTC. The genes are TRBV11-1 and TRBJ2-7, with D uncertain. Looked up from germline, CDR1 is SGHAT and CDR2 is FQDESV (reference sequence). The CDR3 is 16 amino acids. Trimming shortened V by 5 bases and J by 2 bases, and 19 bases separated the two germline ends.

This chain joins TRBV6-5 and TRBJ1-4; D is uncertain. The CDR3 runs 14 residues. The V gene's germline CDR1 is MNHEY and CDR2 SVGAGI. Trimming removed 4 bases at V and 5 bases at J, with 11 bases between. CDR3: CASSSQRSNEKLFF. CDR3 in DNA: TGTGCCAGCAGTTCCCAAAGGTCCAATGAAAAACTGTTTTTT.

The V call is TRBV6-4, the J call TRBJ2-3, with 8 positions matching TRBD2. J was trimmed by 5 bases and V by 5 bases; bases with no gene match: 3. Germline assignment: CDR1 MRHNA and CDR2 SNTAGT. CDR3 size: 13 residues. The CDR3 loop is CASSPGGGDTQYF. The CDR3, as DNA: TGTGCCAGCAGTCCCGGGGGGGGAGATACGCAGTATTTT.